This TCR beta chain was obtained from a study of CD8 T cells in Susac syndrome. Study context: Blood was drawn from Susac syndrome patients while they were therapy-naive, on corticosteroids, or on intravenous immunoglobulin alone.

Reverse transcription used about 0.45 to 1 ug RNA and random hexamers. immunoSEQ multiplex PCR amplified TCR beta CDR3 across 54 Vbeta, 13 Jbeta. TCRdb itself ran the immunoSEQ multiplex PCR reads through MiXCR, one entry per CDR3 protein. The table includes 110,000 to 150,000 distinct CDR3 sequences, roughly 95% detected once. This sequence was found in a human donor with Susac syndrome. Sequencing input: CD4+ T cells from PBMCs.

The CDR3: CATSAAYTGGLTGELFF. The CDR3 coding sequence is TGTGCCACCAGTGCCGCCTATACAGGGGGGCTTACCGGGGAGCTGTTTTTT. The chain combines TRBV24-1 with TRBJ2-2, with 8 bases matching TRBD1. The CDR3 loop spans 17 amino acids. V lost 5 bases to trimming and J lost 5 bases; unmatched junction nucleotides: 12. Germline-derived CDR1 and CDR2 are KGHDR and SFDVKD.